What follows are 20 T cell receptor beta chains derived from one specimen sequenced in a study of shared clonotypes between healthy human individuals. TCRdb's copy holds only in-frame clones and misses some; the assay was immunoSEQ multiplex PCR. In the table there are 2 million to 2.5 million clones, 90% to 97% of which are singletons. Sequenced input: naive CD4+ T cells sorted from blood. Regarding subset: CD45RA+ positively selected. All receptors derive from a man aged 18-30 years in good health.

The CDR3 protein is CASSSSGGSEKLFF. The CDR3 nucleotides are TGTGCCAGCAGCTCCTCGGGAGGGAGTGAAAAACTGTTTTTT. The chain combines TRBV7-9 with TRBJ1-4, with unresolved D. The CDR3 covers 14 residues. The germline V gene has CDR1 SEHNR and CDR2 FQNEAQ (reference sequence). Trimming stripped 4 bases from V and 7 bases from J, with 13 bases between.

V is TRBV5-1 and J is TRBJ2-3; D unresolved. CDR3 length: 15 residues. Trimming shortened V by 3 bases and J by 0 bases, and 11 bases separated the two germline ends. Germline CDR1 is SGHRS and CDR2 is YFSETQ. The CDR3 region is CASSSTPTSTDTQYF. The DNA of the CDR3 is TGCGCCAGCAGCTCCACACCTACTAGCACAGATACGCAGTATTTT.

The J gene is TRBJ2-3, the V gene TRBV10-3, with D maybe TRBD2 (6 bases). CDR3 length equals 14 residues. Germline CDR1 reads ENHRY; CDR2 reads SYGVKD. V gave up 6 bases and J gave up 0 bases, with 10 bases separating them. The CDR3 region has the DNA TGTGCCATCAGGGGAGGCGGGAGCACAGATACGCAGTATTTT. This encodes CAIRGGGSTDTQYF.

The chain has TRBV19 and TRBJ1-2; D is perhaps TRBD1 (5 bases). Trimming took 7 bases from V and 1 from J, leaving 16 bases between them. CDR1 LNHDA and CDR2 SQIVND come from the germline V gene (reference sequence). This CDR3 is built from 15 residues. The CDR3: CASNDIGGGNYGYTF. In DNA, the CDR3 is TGTGCCAGTAACGACATCGGGGGAGGTAACTATGGCTACACCTTC. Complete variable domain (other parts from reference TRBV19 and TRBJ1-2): DGGITQSPKYLFRKEGQNVTLSCEQNLNHDAMYWYRQDPGQGLRLIYYSQIVNDFQKGDIAEGYSVSREKKESFPLTVTSAQKNPTAFYLCASNDIGGGNYGYTFGSGTRLTVV.

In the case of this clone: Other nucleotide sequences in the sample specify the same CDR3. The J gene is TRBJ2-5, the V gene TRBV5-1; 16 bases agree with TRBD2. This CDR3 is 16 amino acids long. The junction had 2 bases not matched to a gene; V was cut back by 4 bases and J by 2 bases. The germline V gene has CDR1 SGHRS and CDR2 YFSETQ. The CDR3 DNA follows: TGCGCCAGCAGCGGGGGACTAGCGGGAGGGCAAGAGACCCAGTACTTC. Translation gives CASSGGLAGGQETQYF.

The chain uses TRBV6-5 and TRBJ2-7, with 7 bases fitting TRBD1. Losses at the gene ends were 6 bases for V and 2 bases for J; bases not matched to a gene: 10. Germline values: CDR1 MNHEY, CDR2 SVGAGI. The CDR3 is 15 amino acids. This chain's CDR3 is CASRPYRGPTYEQYF. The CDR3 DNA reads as TGTGCCAGCAGACCTTACAGGGGCCCTACCTACGAGCAGTACTTC.

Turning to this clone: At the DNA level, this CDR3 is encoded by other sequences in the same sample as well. CDR3 DNA sequence: TGTGCCAGCACCCAAAGCACAGATACGCAGTATTTT. This codes for CASTQSTDTQYF. The rearrangement joins TRBV2 to TRBJ2-3; D ambiguous. Trimming shortened V by 7 bases and J by 0 bases, and 5 bases separated the two germline ends. The CDR3 runs to 12 residues. The germline CDR1 and CDR2 sequences are SNHLY and FYNNEI.

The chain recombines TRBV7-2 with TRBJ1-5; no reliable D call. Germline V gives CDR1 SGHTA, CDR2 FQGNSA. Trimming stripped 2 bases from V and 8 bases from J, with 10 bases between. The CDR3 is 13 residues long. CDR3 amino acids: CASSLYRDKPQHF. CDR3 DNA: TGTGCCAGCAGCTTATATAGGGATAAGCCCCAGCATTTT.

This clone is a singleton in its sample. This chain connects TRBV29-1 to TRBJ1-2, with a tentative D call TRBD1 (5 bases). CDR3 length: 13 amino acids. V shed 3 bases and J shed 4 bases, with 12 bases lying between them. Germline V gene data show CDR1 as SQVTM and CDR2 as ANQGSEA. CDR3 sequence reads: CSVEGGPSYGYTF. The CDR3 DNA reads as TGCAGCGTTGAGGGGGGTCCCAGCTATGGCTACACCTTC.

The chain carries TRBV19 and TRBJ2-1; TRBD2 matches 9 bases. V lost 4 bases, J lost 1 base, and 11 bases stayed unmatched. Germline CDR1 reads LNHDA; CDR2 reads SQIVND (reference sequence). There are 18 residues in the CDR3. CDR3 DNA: TGTGCCAGTAGTAGTAGCCCAGCGGGGGGCTCGTCCTACAATGAGCAGTTCTTC. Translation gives CASSSSPAGGSSYNEQFF.

The CDR3 DNA sequence: TGTGCCAGCACCTCCGAGGGGGACAGGGGGGCAGATACGCAGTATTTT. This gives the protein CASTSEGDRGADTQYF. The chain joins TRBV6-4 to TRBJ2-3; TRBD1 agrees at 11 bases. The ends lost 7 bases at V and 4 bases at J; junction bases unmatched: 10. The CDR3 totals 16 residues. Germline V gene lookup returns CDR1 MRHNA and CDR2 SNTAGT.

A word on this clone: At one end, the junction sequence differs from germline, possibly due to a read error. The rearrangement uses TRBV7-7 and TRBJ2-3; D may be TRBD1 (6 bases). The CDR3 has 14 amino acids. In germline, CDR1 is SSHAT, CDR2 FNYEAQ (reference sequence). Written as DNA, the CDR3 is TGTGCTAGCAGCCCTGGCAGGGGAGCAGATACGCAGTATTTT. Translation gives CASSPGRGADTQYF.

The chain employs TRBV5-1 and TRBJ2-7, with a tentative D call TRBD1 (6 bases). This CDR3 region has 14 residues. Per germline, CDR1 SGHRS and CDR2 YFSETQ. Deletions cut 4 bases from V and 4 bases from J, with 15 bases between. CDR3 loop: CASSLRPTGYEQYF. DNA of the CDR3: TGCGCCAGCAGCCTACGACCTACAGGGTACGAGCAGTACTTC.

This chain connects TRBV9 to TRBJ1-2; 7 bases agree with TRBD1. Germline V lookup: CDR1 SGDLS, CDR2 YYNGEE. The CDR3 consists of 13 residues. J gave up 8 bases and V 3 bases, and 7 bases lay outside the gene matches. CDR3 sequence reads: CASSAGTVLGYTF. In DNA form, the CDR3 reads TGTGCCAGCAGCGCTGGGACAGTGTTGGGCTACACCTTC.

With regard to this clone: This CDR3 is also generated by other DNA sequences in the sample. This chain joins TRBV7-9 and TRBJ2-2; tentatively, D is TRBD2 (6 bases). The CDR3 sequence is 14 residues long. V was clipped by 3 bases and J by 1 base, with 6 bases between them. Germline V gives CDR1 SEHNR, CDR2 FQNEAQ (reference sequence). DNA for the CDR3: TGTGCCAGCAGCTTCGGGGGGAACACCGGGGAGCTGTTTTTT. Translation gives CASSFGGNTGELFF.

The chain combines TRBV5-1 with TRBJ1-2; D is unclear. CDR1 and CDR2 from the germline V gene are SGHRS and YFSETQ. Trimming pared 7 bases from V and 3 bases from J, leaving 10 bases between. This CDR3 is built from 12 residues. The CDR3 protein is CASPPIDYGYTF. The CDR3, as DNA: TGCGCCAGCCCCCCCATTGACTATGGCTACACCTTC.

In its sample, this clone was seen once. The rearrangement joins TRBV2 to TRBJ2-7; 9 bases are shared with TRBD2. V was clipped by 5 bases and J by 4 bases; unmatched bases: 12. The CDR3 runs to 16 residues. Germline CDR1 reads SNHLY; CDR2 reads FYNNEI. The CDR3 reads CASSLVGREGQYEQYF. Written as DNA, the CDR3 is TGTGCCAGCAGTCTCGTAGGGCGGGAGGGCCAATACGAGCAGTACTTC.

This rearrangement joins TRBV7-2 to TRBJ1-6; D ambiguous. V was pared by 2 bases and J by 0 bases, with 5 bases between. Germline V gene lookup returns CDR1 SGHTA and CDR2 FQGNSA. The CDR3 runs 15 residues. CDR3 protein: CASSLLNSYNSPLHF. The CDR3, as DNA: TGTGCCAGCAGCTTACTAAACTCCTATAATTCACCCCTCCACTTT. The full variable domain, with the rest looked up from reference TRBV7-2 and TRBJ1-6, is GAGVSQSPSNKVTEKGKDVELRCDPISGHTALYWYRQSLGQGLEFLIYFQGNSAPDKSGLPSDRFSAERTGGSVSTLTIQRTQQEDSAVYLCASSLLNSYNSPLHFGNGTRLTVT.

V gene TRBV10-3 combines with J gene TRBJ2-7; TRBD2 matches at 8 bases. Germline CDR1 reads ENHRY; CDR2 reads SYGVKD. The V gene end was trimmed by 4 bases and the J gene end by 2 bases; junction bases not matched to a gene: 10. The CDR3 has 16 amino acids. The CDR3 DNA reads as TGTGCCATCAGTGCTTCCCGTACTAGCGGAGCCTACGAGCAGTACTTC. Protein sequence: CAISASRTSGAYEQYF.

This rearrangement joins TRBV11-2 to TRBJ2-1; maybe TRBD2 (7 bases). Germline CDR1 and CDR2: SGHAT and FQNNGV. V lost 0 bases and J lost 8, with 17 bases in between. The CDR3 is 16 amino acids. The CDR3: CASSLDGGGLSDEQFF. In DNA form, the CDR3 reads TGTGCCAGCAGCTTAGATGGCGGGGGCTTAAGCGATGAGCAGTTCTTC.